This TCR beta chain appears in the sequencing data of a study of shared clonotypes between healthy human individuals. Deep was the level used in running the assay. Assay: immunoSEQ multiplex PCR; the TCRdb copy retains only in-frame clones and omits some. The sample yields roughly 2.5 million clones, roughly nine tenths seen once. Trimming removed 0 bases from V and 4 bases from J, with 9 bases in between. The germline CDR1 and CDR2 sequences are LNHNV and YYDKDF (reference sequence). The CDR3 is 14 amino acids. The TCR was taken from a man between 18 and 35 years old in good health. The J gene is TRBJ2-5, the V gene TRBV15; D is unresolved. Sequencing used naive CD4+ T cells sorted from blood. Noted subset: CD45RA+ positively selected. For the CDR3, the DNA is TGTGCCACCAGCAGAGATTGGGGTCGAGAGACCCAGTACTTC. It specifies CATSRDWGRETQYF.